Below are 18 T cell receptor beta chains sequenced from a single sample in a study of early T cells in non-severe SARS-CoV-2 infection. Each CDR3 protein gets one entry after TCRdb re-called the 5' RACE reads with MiXCR. Of some 32,000 distinct CDR3 sequences listed, 5.5% to 8% were seen once; the top ten hold roughly 35%. The specimen was whole blood. Receptors were obtained from an adult who was a healthcare worker with PCR-confirmed SARS-CoV-2 infection or an uninfected control (not recorded which).

The table lists this clonotype with many counts. The chain links TRBV20-1 to TRBJ2-7; a possible D gene is TRBD2 (5 bases). Germline CDR1 reads DFQATT; CDR2 reads SNEGSKA (reference sequence). V was clipped by 1 base and J by 3 bases, with 16 bases between them. The CDR3 contains 15 residues. The CDR3 sequence is CSARAYKEADYEQYF. The CDR3 DNA reads TGCAGTGCTAGAGCTTACAAAGAAGCGGACTACGAGCAGTACTTC.

This clonotype was recorded many times. The rearrangement links TRBV7-2 to TRBJ2-1; D is possibly TRBD1 (5 bases). The CDR3 contains 12 residues. The germline V and J ends were trimmed by 1 base and 12 bases, with 10 bases remaining between them. Germline V gene data show CDR1 as SGHTA and CDR2 as FQGNSA. The CDR3, as DNA: TGTGCCAGCAGCTTAGTAGGGGTTGGGCAGTTCTTC. Its protein product is CASSLVGVGQFF.

A word on this clonotype: With a much larger clone just one base away, this may be a read error. The V gene is TRBV9, the J gene TRBJ2-3, with D tentatively TRBD1 or TRBD2 (5 bases each). The V gene's germline CDR1 is SGDLS and CDR2 YYNGEE. Trimming cost V 3 bases and J 2 bases, with 22 bases left between them. The CDR3 has 18 residues. The CDR3 region has the DNA TGTGCCAGCAGCGGACGCGTCAGGGTGGACGGGAACACAGATACGCAGTATTTT. Protein sequence: CASSGRVRVDGNTDTQYF.

The chain links TRBV2 to TRBJ1-2; 8 bases map to TRBD1. The V segment lost 1 base and the J segment 8 bases; nucleotides outside the gene matches: 3. The germline V gene has CDR1 SNHLY and CDR2 FYNNEI. The CDR3 extends over 13 amino acids. For the CDR3, the DNA is TGTGCCAGCAGTGAAGACAGGGGGTCAGGCTACACCTTC. Its protein product is CASSEDRGSGYTF.

The chain is built from TRBV6-1 and TRBJ2-7, with 7 bases that match TRBD1. This CDR3 region has 14 residues. V lost 7 bases to trimming and J lost 2 bases; unmatched junction nucleotides: 8. Germline CDR1 MNHNS, CDR2 SASEGT. The CDR3 DNA reads TGTGCCAGCACCCTCCGGGACAGTGCCTACGAGCAGTACTTC. Residues: CASTLRDSAYEQYF.

This clonotype was observed at least ten times. The chain links TRBV28 to TRBJ2-7; the match to TRBD2 covers 8 bases. The CDR3 runs 14 residues. CDR1 and CDR2 from the germline V gene are MDHEN and SYDVKM. The ends lost 4 bases at V and 8 bases at J; junction bases unmatched: 10. CDR3 protein: CASSSGTSGSKQYF. The CDR3 DNA sequence: TGTGCCAGCAGTTCCGGGACTAGTGGATCTAAGCAGTACTTC. The full variable domain, in which reference TRBV28 and TRBJ2-7 provide the parts outside the CDR3, is DVKVTQSSRYLVKRTGEKVFLECVQDMDHENMFWYRQDPGLGLRLIYFSYDVKMKEKGDIPEGYSVSREKKERFSLILESASTNQTSMYLCASSSGTSGSKQYFGPGTRLTVT.

There are many counts of this clonotype. The V and J genes are TRBV2 and TRBJ1-4; D is uncertain. V was cut by 8 bases and J by 2 bases, with 12 bases left in between. CDR1 is SNHLY, CDR2 FYNNEI, per germline. The CDR3 extends over 14 amino acids. The chain's CDR3 is CASGVLGTNEKLFF. The CDR3 nucleotides are TGTGCCAGCGGCGTGCTGGGGACTAATGAAAAACTGTTTTTT.

This clonotype was recorded many times. The J gene is TRBJ2-7, the V gene TRBV6-6; D remains ambiguous. The germline V gene encodes CDR1 MNHNY and CDR2 SVGAGI (reference sequence). Trimming stripped 6 bases from V and 1 base from J, with 16 bases between. The length of the CDR3 is 15 residues. CDR3: CASSHGRAKSYEQYF. CDR3 DNA: TGTGCCAGCAGCCACGGACGGGCGAAGTCCTACGAGCAGTACTTC.

The V gene is TRBV29-1, the J gene TRBJ1-1; D gene uncertain. Germline values: CDR1 SQVTM, CDR2 ANQGSEA. V gave up 4 bases and J gave up 1 base, with 7 bases separating them. This CDR3 is built from 12 residues. CDR3: CSVGGQNTEAFF. The CDR3 region has the DNA TGCAGCGTTGGAGGGCAGAACACTGAAGCTTTCTTT. The full variable domain, with the rest looked up from reference TRBV29-1 and TRBJ1-1, is SAVISQKPSRDICQRGTSLTIQCQVDSQVTMMFWYRQQPGQSLTLIATANQGSEATYESGFVIDKFPISRPNLTFSTLTVSNMSPEDSSIYLCSVGGQNTEAFFGQGTRLTVV.

This clonotype was picked up many times. CDR3 sequence: CASSTGAEAFF. CDR3 nucleotide sequence: TGTGCCAGCAGCACTGGAGCTGAAGCTTTCTTT. This chain connects TRBV12-3 or TRBV12-4 to TRBJ1-1; the D is unclear. V lost 6 bases to trimming and J lost 6 bases, with 8 bases between them. There are 11 residues in the CDR3.

The sample holds many counts of this clonotype. The chain uses TRBV18 and TRBJ2-5; D remains unclear. Germline V gene data show CDR1 as KGHSH and CDR2 as LQKENI. V lost 2 bases and J lost 0, with 4 bases in between. This CDR3 comprises 13 residues. The CDR3 reads CASSPDYQETQYF. The DNA for the CDR3 is TGTGCCAGCTCACCAGACTACCAAGAGACCCAGTACTTC.

About this clonotype itself: This may arise from a read error, as a much more abundant clone is one base away. V is TRBV5-4 and J is TRBJ2-7, with unresolved D. The CDR3 is 15 amino acids. Germline values: CDR1 SGHNT, CDR2 YYREEE (reference sequence). The CDR3 nucleotides read TGTGCCAGCAGCTTGTTTGGTCTAGATCCCAACGATCAGTACTTC. It translates to CASSLFGLDPNDQYF.

This clonotype was detected ten times or more. J is TRBJ2-1 and V is TRBV4-3, with 8 bases fitting TRBD2. This CDR3 is built from 16 residues. The germline gives CDR1 LGHNA, CDR2 YSLEER. J gave up 8 bases and V 0 bases, and 9 bases lay outside the gene matches. DNA of the CDR3: TGCGCCAGCAGCCAAGATGGGGCGGGGGGAGGTTATGAGCAGTTCTTC. As protein: CASSQDGAGGGYEQFF.

This clonotype was picked up many times. The chain uses TRBV29-1 and TRBJ2-2; D uncertain. The CDR3 contains 13 residues. Looked up from germline, CDR1 is SQVTM and CDR2 is ANQGSEA. V lost 8 bases to trimming and J lost 0 bases, with 10 bases between them. CDR3 bases: TGCAGCCCTACGACTTCGAACACCGGGGAGCTGTTTTTT. Translating gives CSPTTSNTGELFF.

This clonotype was detected many times. This chain links TRBV29-1 with TRBJ2-1; 9 bases map to TRBD2. V shed 3 bases and J 9 bases; nucleotides not matched to a gene: 9. CDR3 size: 14 residues. Germline lookup yields CDR1 SQVTM and CDR2 ANQGSEA. The CDR3 DNA follows: TGCAGCGTTGACTCGCGGGGGGGACGGCTTGAGCAGTTCTTC. It encodes CSVDSRGGRLEQFF.

This clonotype was picked up a small number of times. V is TRBV10-3 and J is TRBJ2-1, with TRBD2 identical over 8 bases. V trimming: 2 bases; J trimming: 12 bases; junction bases outside the gene matches: 3. Per germline, CDR1 ENHRY and CDR2 SYGVKD. The CDR3 runs to 12 residues. Written as DNA, the CDR3 is TGTGCCATCAGTGAGGCCGGGGGGGTGCAGTTCTTC. Amino acid sequence: CAISEAGGVQFF.

There are many counts of this clonotype. This sequence joins TRBV12-3 or TRBV12-4 and TRBJ2-5; perhaps TRBD2 as D (5 bases). There are 14 residues in the CDR3. Trimming stripped 5 bases from V and 4 bases from J, with 14 bases between. Written as DNA, the CDR3 is TGTGCCAGCAGTCTATCGGGTGAGGGAGAGACCCAGTACTTC. It codes for CASSLSGEGETQYF.

This clonotype came up many times. The V call is TRBV9, the J call TRBJ2-2; 7 bases are a match to TRBD1. V trimming: 1 base; J trimming: 7 bases; junction bases outside the gene matches: 10. Germline V CDR1 and CDR2: SGDLS, YYNGEE. The CDR3 totals 16 residues. CDR3 DNA sequence: TGTGCCAGCAGCGTATTGGACAGGAGGTTAGGCGGGGAGCTGTTTTTT. Amino acids: CASSVLDRRLGGELFF. Filled out from reference TRBV9 and TRBJ2-2, the complete variable domain reads DSGVTQTPKHLITATGQRVTLRCSPRSGDLSVYWYQQSLDQGLQFLIQYYNGEERAKGNILERFSAQQFPDLHSELNLSSLELGDSALYFCASSVLDRRLGGELFFGEGSRLTVL.